This TCR beta chain was documented in a study of metastatic and nonmetastatic thyroid tumors (dated by TCRdb to about 2020). As for the study more broadly: Repertoires from peripheral blood and from tumor or nodule tissue samples of malignant and benign thyroid patients were compared. The full study reports these points: In both blood and tumor samples, TCR beta diversity was reported to be significantly higher in malignant tumors than in benign nodules.

No treatment had been received by any patient before thyroid surgery. Patient clinical samples collected from about 2012 to 2018 were retrospectively analysed using T-cell receptor beta sequencing. The sample holds many counts of this clone. What antigen it recognizes has not been identified. No base quality values were provided; no much bigger clone lies one nucleotide off. CDR3 length: 16 amino acids, cysteine to phenylalanine. The DNA shown is the 48-base CDR3, in frame from base 1. CDR1 and CDR2, per the germline V gene, are SGHTA and FQGTGA. Germline trimming: 2 bases from V, 4 bases from J; junction bases outside gene matches: 5. Libraries were built with PCR. The reads were generated on an Illumina HiSeq 4000. High-throughput sequencing was used to profile the CDR3 region of the TCR beta-chain in every patient. In the original analysis: The researchers built a classifier to tell apart papillary thyroid cancer patients with distant metastasis, based on CDR3 differences among clinicopathological groups. To measure repertoire diversity the researchers used the Shannon index, while the Morisita-Horn index served to gauge how similar the tumor and blood repertoires were. Clones were called with MiXCR by TCRdb after fastp trimmed the public reads at Q25, and only in-frame beta chains were retained. The authors' filters were not applied to this entry. The sample records approximately 40,000 clones, about 20% of which are singletons. Roughly a sixth of the sample rests with the top ten.

Material: blood. This sequence uses TRBV7-3 and TRBJ2-6, with 7 bases in between that match TRBD1. This TCR was recovered from a female donor with papillary thyroid cancer or a benign thyroid nodule (not recorded which). Some clones in this sample may be carry-over from other donors' samples. The CDR3 region has the sequence CASSLLTGVGANVLTF. The DNA reads TGTGCCAGCAGCTTACTCACAGGGGTAGGGGCCAACGTCCTGACTTTC. Supplemented by the reference TRBV7-3 and TRBJ2-6 proteins around the CDR3, the complete variable domain is GAGVSQTPSNKVTEKGKYVELRCDPISGHTALYWYRQSLGQGPEFLIYFQGTGAADDSGLPNDRFFAVRPEGSVSTLKIQRTERGDSAVYLCASSLLTGVGANVLTFGAGSRLTVL.